These T cell receptor beta chains were read from a single sample in a study of vaccination effects on CD4 cells after COVID-19. These receptors have no known antigen. Only in-frame clones appear in the TCRdb table, and some are missing; sequencing was by immunoSEQ multiplex PCR. The sample has tens of thousands of clones, more than 60% seen once. Sequenced material: CD4+ T cells from PBMCs cultured with SARS-CoV-2 spike peptides, taken before COVID-19 vaccination. The source of these receptors is a human donor who received a COVID-19 vaccine. The CDR3 runs from the conserved cysteine through the conserved F or W. The order of the fields is J gene, D gene, V gene, clone size, CDR3 DNA, CDR3 protein. A D gene is named only where the DNA matches it firmly. Clone size is shown for a subset of rows, as once, few, many or a class of expanded clone.

j_gene: TRBJ2-3
d_gene: TRBD1
v_gene: TRBV7-9
abundance: -
CDR3nt: TGTGCCAGCAGCCCCGGACAGGGAGGTAATACAGATACGCAGTATTTT
CDR3aa: CASSPGQGGNTDTQYF

j_gene: TRBJ1-3
d_gene: -
v_gene: TRBV12-3/TRBV12-4
abundance: -
CDR3nt: TGTGCCAGCGACCAACGCGGAAACACCATATATTTT
CDR3aa: CASDQRGNTIYF

j_gene: TRBJ1-2
d_gene: TRBD1
v_gene: TRBV4-2
abundance: -
CDR3nt: TGTGCCAGCAGCCTTAACCAGGGGGCCAGTCGCTATGGCTACACCTTC
CDR3aa: CASSLNQGASRYGYTF

j_gene: TRBJ1-4
d_gene: -
v_gene: TRBV28
abundance: -
CDR3nt: TGTGCCAGCAGCATCACCGGGACGGGTAATGAAAAACTGTTTTTT
CDR3aa: CASSITGTGNEKLFF

j_gene: TRBJ2-1
d_gene: -
v_gene: TRBV6-6
abundance: -
CDR3nt: TGTGCCAGCAGGCCCACGGACAATGAGCAGTTCTTC
CDR3aa: CASRPTDNEQFF

j_gene: TRBJ2-3
d_gene: TRBD1
v_gene: TRBV6-2/TRBV6-3
abundance: -
CDR3nt: TGTGCCAGCAGTGACGGACAGGGTAGCACAGATACGCAGTATTTT
CDR3aa: CASSDGQGSTDTQYF

j_gene: TRBJ1-5
d_gene: -
v_gene: TRBV5-1
abundance: -
CDR3nt: TGCGCCAGCAGCTTGGAGCAGGGCGGTCAGCCCCAGCATTTT
CDR3aa: CASSLEQGGQPQHF

j_gene: TRBJ1-3
d_gene: -
v_gene: TRBV5-1
abundance: -
CDR3nt: TGCGCCAGCAGCTTGGGAAGCGCTGGAAACACCATATATTTT
CDR3aa: CASSLGSAGNTIYF

j_gene: TRBJ2-7
d_gene: -
v_gene: TRBV5-5
abundance: -
CDR3nt: TGTGCCAGCAGCTTGGACACTTGGGGCGGCAGGGCCTACGAGCAGTACTTC
CDR3aa: CASSLDTWGGRAYEQYF

j_gene: TRBJ2-7
d_gene: -
v_gene: TRBV5-1
abundance: -
CDR3nt: TGCGCCAGCAGCTACGGGAGCTCCTACGAGCAGTACTTC
CDR3aa: CASSYGSSYEQYF

j_gene: TRBJ1-4
d_gene: TRBD1
v_gene: TRBV5-1
abundance: few
CDR3nt: TGCGCCAGCAGCGGAACCGGGACAGGGAATGAAAAACTGTTTTTT
CDR3aa: CASSGTGTGNEKLFF

j_gene: TRBJ1-1
d_gene: -
v_gene: TRBV29-1
abundance: -
CDR3nt: TGCAGCGTTGAAATGTTAATGGGTGCTGAAGCTTTCTTT
CDR3aa: CSVEMLMGAEAFF

j_gene: TRBJ1-3
d_gene: TRBD1
v_gene: TRBV7-2
abundance: -
CDR3nt: TGTGCCAGCAGCCAAGACAGGGTGTCCGGAAACACCATATATTTT
CDR3aa: CASSQDRVSGNTIYF

j_gene: TRBJ2-3
d_gene: -
v_gene: TRBV19
abundance: -
CDR3nt: TGTGCCAGTCAAAATGGGGCCCAGGGTTCTGGCACAGATACGCAGTATTTT
CDR3aa: CASQNGAQGSGTDTQYF

j_gene: TRBJ2-1
d_gene: -
v_gene: TRBV5-8
abundance: -
CDR3nt: TGTGCCAGCAATAAGGGGGGATCCTACAATGAGCAGTTCTTC
CDR3aa: CASNKGGSYNEQFF

j_gene: TRBJ2-1
d_gene: TRBD1
v_gene: TRBV3-1/TRBV3-2
abundance: -
CDR3nt: TGTGCCAGCAGCCAGGGGACAGGGGGCTACAATGAGCAGTTCTTC
CDR3aa: CASSQGTGGYNEQFF

j_gene: TRBJ1-2
d_gene: -
v_gene: TRBV18
abundance: -
CDR3nt: TGTGCCAGCTCACCACTTCGGACAGAAGAATATGGCTACACCTTC
CDR3aa: CASSPLRTEEYGYTF

j_gene: TRBJ1-1
d_gene: TRBD1
v_gene: TRBV6-1
abundance: -
CDR3nt: TGTGCCAGCAGTGAGAGGGGGCCGTGGACTGAAGCTTTCTTT
CDR3aa: CASSERGPWTEAFF

j_gene: TRBJ1-3
d_gene: -
v_gene: TRBV12-5
abundance: once
CDR3nt: TGTGCTAGTGGTTTGGTACTCGGGGGGTTCTCTGGAAACACCATATATTTT
CDR3aa: CASGLVLGGFSGNTIYF

j_gene: TRBJ1-1
d_gene: -
v_gene: TRBV12-3/TRBV12-4
abundance: -
CDR3nt: TGTGCCAGTATGAACACTGAAGCTTTCTTT
CDR3aa: CASMNTEAFF

j_gene: TRBJ1-6
d_gene: -
v_gene: TRBV4-3
abundance: -
CDR3nt: TGCGCCAGCAGCCGCAATGTTGGCAGCACGAATTCACCCCTCCACTTT
CDR3aa: CASSRNVGSTNSPLHF

j_gene: TRBJ1-1
d_gene: -
v_gene: TRBV6-1
abundance: -
CDR3nt: TGTGCCAGCAGTGAAGTGGGCACTGAAGCTTTCTTT
CDR3aa: CASSEVGTEAFF

j_gene: TRBJ1-2
d_gene: -
v_gene: TRBV15
abundance: -
CDR3nt: TGTGCCACCAGCAGAGATACTAACTATGGCTACACCTTC
CDR3aa: CATSRDTNYGYTF

j_gene: TRBJ1-1
d_gene: -
v_gene: TRBV3-1/TRBV3-2
abundance: few
CDR3nt: TGTGCCAGCAGCCAAGGACAGCGCTTCGGGACCGCTTTCTTT
CDR3aa: CASSQGQRFGTAFF

j_gene: TRBJ2-4
d_gene: -
v_gene: TRBV15
abundance: -
CDR3nt: TGTGCCACCAGCAGAGGTACTAGTAAATGGGGGCTAGCCAAAAACATTCAGTACTTC
CDR3aa: CATSRGTSKWGLAKNIQYF

j_gene: TRBJ1-6
d_gene: -
v_gene: TRBV7-2
abundance: many
CDR3nt: TGTGCCAGCAGCTTAAATTCACCCCTCCACTTT
CDR3aa: CASSLNSPLHF

j_gene: TRBJ2-1
d_gene: TRBD2
v_gene: TRBV5-1
abundance: few
CDR3nt: TGCGCCAGCCGGGGGTCAGTGACTAGCGAATACAATGAGCAGTTCTTC
CDR3aa: CASRGSVTSEYNEQFF

j_gene: TRBJ2-3
d_gene: -
v_gene: TRBV9
abundance: -
CDR3nt: TGTGCCAGCAGAGGGAACAGTCACACAGATACGCAGTATTTT
CDR3aa: CASRGNSHTDTQYF

j_gene: TRBJ1-3
d_gene: -
v_gene: TRBV7-2
abundance: -
CDR3nt: TGTGCCAGCAGCACCGTGGCGGTTTTAACAGGAAACACCATATATTTT
CDR3aa: CASSTVAVLTGNTIYF

j_gene: TRBJ2-1
d_gene: -
v_gene: TRBV7-5
abundance: -
CDR3nt: TGTGTCCCGTCCTCTACAAATGAGCAGTTCTTC
CDR3aa: CVPSSTNEQFF

j_gene: TRBJ1-6
d_gene: -
v_gene: TRBV28
abundance: -
CDR3nt: TGTGCCAGCAGTCCATTCCAACTGAGCTCCTATAATTCACCCCTCCACTTT
CDR3aa: CASSPFQLSSYNSPLHF

j_gene: TRBJ1-4
d_gene: -
v_gene: TRBV30
abundance: -
CDR3nt: TGTGCCTGGAGTCGTCTAAGTGGTGAAAAACTGTTTTTT
CDR3aa: CAWSRLSGEKLFF

j_gene: TRBJ2-2
d_gene: -
v_gene: TRBV5-1
abundance: few
CDR3nt: TGCGCCAGCAGCTTGAATCTGGGAGCCGGGGAGCTGTTTTTT
CDR3aa: CASSLNLGAGELFF

j_gene: TRBJ2-5
d_gene: TRBD1
v_gene: TRBV7-7
abundance: -
CDR3nt: TGTGCTAGCAGCTTAGCGCGCGTCCAGGGGGCGGGGAAAGAGACCCAGTACTTC
CDR3aa: CASSLARVQGAGKETQYF

j_gene: TRBJ2-7
d_gene: TRBD2
v_gene: TRBV7-2
abundance: -
CDR3nt: TGTGCCAGCAGCCCAGTGGCGGGAGGTCCCTACGAGCAGTACTTC
CDR3aa: CASSPVAGGPYEQYF

j_gene: TRBJ1-1
d_gene: -
v_gene: TRBV4-1
abundance: -
CDR3nt: TGCGCCAGCAGCTCATCAAGGACGGGAAACACTGAAGCTTTCTTT
CDR3aa: CASSSSRTGNTEAFF

j_gene: TRBJ1-2
d_gene: -
v_gene: TRBV27
abundance: -
CDR3nt: TGTGCCAGCAGGCCCACAGGGAGGGGAACTGGCTACACCTTC
CDR3aa: CASRPTGRGTGYTF

j_gene: TRBJ1-5
d_gene: -
v_gene: TRBV6-1
abundance: -
CDR3nt: TGTGCCAGCAGTGAAAGGGGAGACAATCAGCCCCAGCATTTT
CDR3aa: CASSERGDNQPQHF

j_gene: TRBJ1-2
d_gene: -
v_gene: TRBV28
abundance: -
CDR3nt: TGTGCCAGCAGTTGGCTTGGCAGCGCCGCCGGCTACACCTTC
CDR3aa: CASSWLGSAAGYTF

j_gene: TRBJ1-5
d_gene: TRBD1
v_gene: TRBV6-1
abundance: -
CDR3nt: TGTGCCAGCAGTGCCCAAAGCAACAGGGGGCTCAGTCAGCCCCAGCATTTT
CDR3aa: CASSAQSNRGLSQPQHF

j_gene: TRBJ1-5
d_gene: -
v_gene: TRBV6-1
abundance: few
CDR3nt: TGTGCCAGCAGTGAAGGGGTGCAGGGTGTTGGCAATCAGCCCCAGCATTTT
CDR3aa: CASSEGVQGVGNQPQHF

j_gene: TRBJ2-2
d_gene: TRBD1
v_gene: TRBV10-3
abundance: few
CDR3nt: TGTGCCATCAGTGAGTCGCAGGGGGCCGGGGAGCTGTTTTTT
CDR3aa: CAISESQGAGELFF

j_gene: TRBJ2-5
d_gene: -
v_gene: TRBV5-1
abundance: -
CDR3nt: TGCGCCAGCACCTCCGGGACGACCCAAGAGACCCAGTACTTC
CDR3aa: CASTSGTTQETQYF

j_gene: TRBJ2-1
d_gene: -
v_gene: TRBV5-1
abundance: -
CDR3nt: TGCGCCAGCAGCTTGCGGGGGACGGTGACCTACAATGAGCAGTTCTTC
CDR3aa: CASSLRGTVTYNEQFF

j_gene: TRBJ1-4
d_gene: TRBD1
v_gene: TRBV4-1
abundance: few
CDR3nt: TGCGCCAGCAGCCAAGATCCCAAGGGGACAGCGGGTGAAAAACTGTTTTTT
CDR3aa: CASSQDPKGTAGEKLFF

j_gene: TRBJ1-2
d_gene: TRBD1
v_gene: TRBV18
abundance: -
CDR3nt: TGTGCCAGCTCACCCTCGACAGGGGAGGGCTACACCTTC
CDR3aa: CASSPSTGEGYTF

j_gene: TRBJ2-1
d_gene: TRBD2
v_gene: TRBV5-8
abundance: -
CDR3nt: TGTGCCAGCAGCGCGGGACTAGCGGGATCCTACAATGAGCAGTTCTTC
CDR3aa: CASSAGLAGSYNEQFF

j_gene: TRBJ2-7
d_gene: TRBD1
v_gene: TRBV5-1
abundance: few
CDR3nt: TGCGCCAGCAGCTATGACAGGGGAGCTATCGAGCAGTACTTC
CDR3aa: CASSYDRGAIEQYF

j_gene: TRBJ1-1
d_gene: -
v_gene: TRBV6-5
abundance: few
CDR3nt: TGTGCCAGCAGTTACTCGACCAGGGTTTGGAACACTGAAGCTTTCTTT
CDR3aa: CASSYSTRVWNTEAFF

j_gene: TRBJ2-7
d_gene: TRBD2
v_gene: TRBV6-6
abundance: -
CDR3nt: TGTGCCAGCAGTTACGGACTAGGGTACGAGCAGTACTTC
CDR3aa: CASSYGLGYEQYF

j_gene: TRBJ2-3
d_gene: -
v_gene: TRBV28
abundance: -
CDR3nt: TGTGCCAGCAGTTTACATCAAGGGCGATGGGGCACAGATACGCAGTATTTT
CDR3aa: CASSLHQGRWGTDTQYF

j_gene: TRBJ1-5
d_gene: -
v_gene: TRBV19
abundance: -
CDR3nt: TGTGCCAGTAGTATGAGTCGGAGCCGGCCCCAGCATTTT
CDR3aa: CASSMSRSRPQHF

j_gene: TRBJ1-2
d_gene: TRBD1
v_gene: TRBV19
abundance: -
CDR3nt: TGTGCCAGTAGTACTGGACAGGGGCATGGCTACACCTTC
CDR3aa: CASSTGQGHGYTF

j_gene: TRBJ2-1
d_gene: -
v_gene: TRBV9
abundance: -
CDR3nt: TGTGCCAGCACCCTGGAGTTCGGGGGAAATGAGCAGTTCTTC
CDR3aa: CASTLEFGGNEQFF

j_gene: TRBJ1-6
d_gene: -
v_gene: TRBV11-1
abundance: few
CDR3nt: TGTGCCAGCAGCAGTGGTTATAATTCACCCCTCCACTTT
CDR3aa: CASSSGYNSPLHF